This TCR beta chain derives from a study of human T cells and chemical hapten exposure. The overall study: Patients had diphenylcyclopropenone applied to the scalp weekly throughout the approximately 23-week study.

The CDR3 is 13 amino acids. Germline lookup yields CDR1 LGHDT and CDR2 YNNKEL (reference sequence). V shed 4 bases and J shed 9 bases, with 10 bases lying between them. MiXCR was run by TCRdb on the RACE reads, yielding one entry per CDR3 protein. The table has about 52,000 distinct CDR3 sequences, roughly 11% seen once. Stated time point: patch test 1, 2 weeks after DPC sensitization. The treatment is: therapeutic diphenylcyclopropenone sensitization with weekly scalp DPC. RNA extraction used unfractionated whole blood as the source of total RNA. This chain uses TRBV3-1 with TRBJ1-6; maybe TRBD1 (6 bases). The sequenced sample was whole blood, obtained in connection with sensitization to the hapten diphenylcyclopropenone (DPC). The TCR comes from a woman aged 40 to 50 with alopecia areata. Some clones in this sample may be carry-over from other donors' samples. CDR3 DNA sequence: TGTGCCAGCAGCCTAGGGACAACTTCACCCCTCCACTTT. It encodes CASSLGTTSPLHF.